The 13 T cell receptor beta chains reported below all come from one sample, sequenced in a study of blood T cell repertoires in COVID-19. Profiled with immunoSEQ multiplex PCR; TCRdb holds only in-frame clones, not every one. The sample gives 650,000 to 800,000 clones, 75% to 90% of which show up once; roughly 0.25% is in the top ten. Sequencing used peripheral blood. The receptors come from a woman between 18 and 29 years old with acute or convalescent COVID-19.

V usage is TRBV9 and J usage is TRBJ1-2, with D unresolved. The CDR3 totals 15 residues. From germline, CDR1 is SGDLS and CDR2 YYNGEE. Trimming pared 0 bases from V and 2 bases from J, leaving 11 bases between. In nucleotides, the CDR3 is TGTGCCAGCAGCGTAGGAGGGTCGGGGAACTATGGCTACACCTTC. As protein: CASSVGGSGNYGYTF.

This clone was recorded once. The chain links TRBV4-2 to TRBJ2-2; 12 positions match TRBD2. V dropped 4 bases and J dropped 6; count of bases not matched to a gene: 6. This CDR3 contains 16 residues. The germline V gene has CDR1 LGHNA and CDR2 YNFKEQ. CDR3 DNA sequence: TGTGCCAGCAGCCCTAGCGGGGGGGGTGAAGCCGGGGAGCTGTTTTTT. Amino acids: CASSPSGGGEAGELFF.

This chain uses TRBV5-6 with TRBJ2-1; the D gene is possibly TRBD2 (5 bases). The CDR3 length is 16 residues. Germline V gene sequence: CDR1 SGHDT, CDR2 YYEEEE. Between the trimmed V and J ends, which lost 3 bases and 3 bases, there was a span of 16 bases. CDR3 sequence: CASSYPWGDGYNEQFF. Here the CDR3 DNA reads TGTGCCAGCAGCTACCCTTGGGGAGATGGCTACAATGAGCAGTTCTTC.

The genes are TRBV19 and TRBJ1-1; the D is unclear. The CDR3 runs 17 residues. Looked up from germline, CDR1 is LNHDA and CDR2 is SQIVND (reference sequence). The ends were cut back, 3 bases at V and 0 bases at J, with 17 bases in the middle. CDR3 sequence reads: CASSIRGMVRVNTEAFF. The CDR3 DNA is TGTGCCAGTAGTATCCGGGGAATGGTTAGGGTGAACACTGAAGCTTTCTTT.

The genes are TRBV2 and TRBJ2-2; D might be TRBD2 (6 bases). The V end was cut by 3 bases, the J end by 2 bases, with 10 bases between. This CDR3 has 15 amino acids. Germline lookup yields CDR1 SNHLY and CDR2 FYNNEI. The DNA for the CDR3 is TGTGCCAGCAGTGACGGAGGGCCAAACACCGGGGAGCTGTTTTTT. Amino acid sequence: CASSDGGPNTGELFF.

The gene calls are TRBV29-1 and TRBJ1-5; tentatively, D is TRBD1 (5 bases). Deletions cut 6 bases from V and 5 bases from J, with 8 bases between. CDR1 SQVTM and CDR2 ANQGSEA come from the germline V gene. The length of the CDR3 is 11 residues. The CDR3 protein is CSVGGDQPQHF. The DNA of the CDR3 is TGCAGCGTGGGGGGGGATCAGCCCCAGCATTTT.

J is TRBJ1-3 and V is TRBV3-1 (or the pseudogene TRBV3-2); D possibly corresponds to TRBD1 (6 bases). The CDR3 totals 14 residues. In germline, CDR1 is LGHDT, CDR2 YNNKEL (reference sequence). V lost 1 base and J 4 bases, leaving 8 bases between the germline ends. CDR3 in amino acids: CASSQAGTGNTIYF. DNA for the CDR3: TGTGCCAGCAGCCAAGCGGGGACAGGAAACACCATATATTTT.

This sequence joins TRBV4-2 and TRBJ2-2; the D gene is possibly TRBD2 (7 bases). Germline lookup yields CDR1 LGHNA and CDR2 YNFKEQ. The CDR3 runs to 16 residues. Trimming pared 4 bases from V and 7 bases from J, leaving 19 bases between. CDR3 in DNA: TGTGCCAGCAGCCCCCTCGGGGGGCCAAGTTACGGGGAGCTGTTTTTT. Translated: CASSPLGGPSYGELFF.

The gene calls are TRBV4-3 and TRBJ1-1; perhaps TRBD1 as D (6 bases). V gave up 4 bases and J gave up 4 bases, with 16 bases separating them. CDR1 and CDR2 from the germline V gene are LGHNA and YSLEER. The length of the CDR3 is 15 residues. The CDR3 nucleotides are TGCGCCAGCAGCCGATATGAACAGGGCCTCACTGAAGCTTTCTTT. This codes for CASSRYEQGLTEAFF.

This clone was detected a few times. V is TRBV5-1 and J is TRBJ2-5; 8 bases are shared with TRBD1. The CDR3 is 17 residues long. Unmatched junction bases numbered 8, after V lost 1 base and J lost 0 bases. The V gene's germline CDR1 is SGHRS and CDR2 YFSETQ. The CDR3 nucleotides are TGCGCCAGCAGCTTGTGGGACAGGATAATAAACCAAGAGACCCAGTACTTC. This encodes CASSLWDRIINQETQYF.

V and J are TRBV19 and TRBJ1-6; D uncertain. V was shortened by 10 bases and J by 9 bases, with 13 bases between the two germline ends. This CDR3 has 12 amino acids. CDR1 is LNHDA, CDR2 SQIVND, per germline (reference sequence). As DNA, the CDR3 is TGTGCCACCTCTTTCGAGGGTTCACCCCTCCACTTT. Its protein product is CATSFEGSPLHF.

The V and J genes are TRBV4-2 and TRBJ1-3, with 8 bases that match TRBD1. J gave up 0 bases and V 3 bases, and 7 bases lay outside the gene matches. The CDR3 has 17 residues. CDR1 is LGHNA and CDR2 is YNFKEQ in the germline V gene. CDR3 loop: CASSHLSTGDSGNTIYF. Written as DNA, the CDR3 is TGTGCCAGCAGCCACCTCTCGACAGGGGACTCTGGAAACACCATATATTTT.

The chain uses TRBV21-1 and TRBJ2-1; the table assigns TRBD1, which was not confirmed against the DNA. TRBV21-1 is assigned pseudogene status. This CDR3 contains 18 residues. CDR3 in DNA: TGTGCCAGCAGCATATTTGAGGACAGAGTTTGGGTTTACAATGAGCAGTTCTTC. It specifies CASSIFEDRVWVYNEQFF.